The 22 T cell receptor beta chains in this list originate from one sample, sequenced in a study of blood T cell repertoires in COVID-19. The method was immunoSEQ multiplex PCR; TCRdb's version includes in-frame clones alone and lacks a portion of them. The sample has roughly 59,000 clones; around four fifths are singletons. The sequencing sample was made of peripheral blood. The receptors come from a man aged 80 or over with acute or convalescent COVID-19.

The chain couples TRBV2 to TRBJ1-3; the D is unclear. The CDR3 consists of 16 residues. Between the trimmed V and J ends, which lost 2 bases and 0 bases, there was a span of 11 bases. From germline, CDR1 is SNHLY and CDR2 FYNNEI. The CDR3 here is CASSERSGLSGNTIYF. Here the CDR3 DNA reads TGTGCCAGCAGTGAAAGGTCAGGCCTCTCTGGAAACACCATATATTTT.

This clone was seen a single time. The V and J genes are TRBV24-1 and TRBJ2-2; the D is unclear. Trimming took 3 bases from V and 11 from J, leaving 12 bases between them. Germline V gene lookup returns CDR1 KGHDR and CDR2 SFDVKD. This CDR3 region has 13 residues. Here the CDR3 DNA reads TGTGCCACCAGTGATCCAGGCCGTGGAGAGCTGTTTTTT. Its protein product is CATSDPGRGELFF.

The chain is built from TRBV18 and TRBJ2-7; D perhaps matches TRBD2 (6 bases). Per germline, CDR1 KGHSH and CDR2 LQKENI. This CDR3 has 16 residues. V dropped 2 bases and J dropped 5 bases, with 19 bases sitting between them. CDR3: CASSPGVSGAAHEQYF. Written as DNA, the CDR3 is TGTGCCAGCTCACCAGGGGTTTCGGGAGCCGCTCACGAGCAGTACTTC.

V gene TRBV11-3 combines with J gene TRBJ1-3; D is perhaps TRBD1 (5 bases). From germline, CDR1 is SGHNT and CDR2 YENEEA. The CDR3 extends over 14 amino acids. With 5 bases removed from V and 5 bases from J, the gap between germline ends came to 13 bases. The CDR3 loop reads CASSTRVGRNTIYF. The CDR3 bases are TGTGCCAGCAGCACCAGGGTTGGTAGAAACACCATATATTTT.

This clone was observed a few times. The V and J genes are TRBV21-1 and TRBJ2-1; TRBD2 was called by the table and not checked on the DNA. TRBV21-1 is recorded as a pseudogene. This CDR3 is 19 amino acids long. The CDR3 is CASNPIEGVISSSYNEQFF. CDR3 coding DNA: TGTGCCAGCAACCCGATTGAGGGAGTGATCTCAAGCTCCTACAATGAGCAGTTCTTC.

The V call is TRBV19, the J call TRBJ1-2; TRBD1 is a possible D gene (5 bases). Germline-derived CDR1 and CDR2 are LNHDA and SQIVND (reference sequence). The V end lost 2 bases, the J end lost 8 bases, and 15 bases lay between the germline ends. The CDR3 consists of 14 residues. CDR3 sequence: CASSIMLGGVGYTF. Written as DNA, the CDR3 is TGTGCCAGTAGTATAATGCTGGGAGGGGTCGGCTACACCTTC.

The V and J genes are TRBV19 and TRBJ1-4; 7 nucleotides agree with TRBD1. Trimming took 5 bases from V and 8 from J; bases not matched to a gene: 14. The CDR3 has 16 amino acids. Germline loops: CDR1 LNHDA, CDR2 SQIVND (reference sequence). CDR3 loop: CASSDPGGSRKEKLFF. CDR3 bases: TGTGCCAGTAGTGACCCAGGGGGATCGAGGAAAGAAAAACTGTTTTTT.

This chain links TRBV3-1 (or the pseudogene TRBV3-2) with TRBJ1-3; D is unresolved. Germline V gene lookup returns CDR1 LGHDT and CDR2 YNNKEL (reference sequence). The CDR3 runs to 16 residues. V lost 4 bases and J lost 4, with 17 bases in between. The CDR3: CASSLGSRPPGNTIYF. In DNA form, the CDR3 reads TGTGCCAGCAGCCTTGGGAGTCGGCCGCCGGGAAACACCATATATTTT.

The CDR3 sequence is CAISESARTGDNEQFF. The CDR3 DNA reads as TGTGCCATCAGTGAGTCCGCCCGGACGGGAGATAATGAGCAGTTCTTC. The rearrangement joins TRBV10-3 to TRBJ2-1; the D gene is possibly TRBD2 (6 bases). V was trimmed by 0 bases and J by 7 bases, leaving 16 bases between them. Germline V gene sequence: CDR1 ENHRY, CDR2 SYGVKD. The CDR3 sequence is 16 residues long.

The chain is built from TRBV19 and TRBJ2-1; D call uncertain. CDR1 and CDR2 from the germline V gene are LNHDA and SQIVND (reference sequence). Trimming stripped 2 bases from V and 0 bases from J, with 5 bases between. The CDR3 runs 14 residues. The CDR3 is CASSILRSYNEQFF. In DNA form, the CDR3 reads TGTGCCAGTAGTATACTTCGCTCCTACAATGAGCAGTTCTTC.

This clone was detected only a few times. This chain connects TRBV27 to TRBJ1-2, with D unresolved. Trimming cost V 8 bases and J 1 base, with 26 bases left between them. The V gene's germline CDR1 is MNHEY and CDR2 SMNVEV (reference sequence). This CDR3 has 18 residues. Here the CDR3 DNA reads TGTGCCAGCCGTTCTACCTCAACAACCGGGTTAAATAACTATGGCTACACCTTC. It is translated as CASRSTSTTGLNNYGYTF.

The chain carries TRBV11-3 and TRBJ1-6; possible D gene TRBD1, 5 bases. The CDR3 spans 14 residues. Germline assignment: CDR1 SGHNT and CDR2 YENEEA. V lost 6 bases and J lost 9, with 15 bases in between. The CDR3 is CASRRDDGSSPLHF. In DNA, the CDR3 is TGTGCCAGCAGGCGGGACGACGGTAGTTCACCCCTCCACTTT. The full variable domain, rest sourced from reference TRBV11-3 and TRBJ1-6, is EAGVVQSPRYKIIEKKQPVAFWCNPISGHNTLYWYLQNLGQGPELLIRYENEEAVDDSQLPKDRFSAERLKGVDSTLKIQPAELGDSAVYLCASRRDDGSSPLHFGNGTRLTVT.

The V gene is TRBV5-1, the J gene TRBJ1-1, with 7 bases fitting TRBD1. The CDR3 contains 14 residues. Germline CDR1 reads SGHRS; CDR2 reads YFSETQ. V was pared by 0 bases and J by 5 bases, with 4 bases of the junction left unmatched. The chain's CDR3 is CASSLAETGTEAFF. For the CDR3, the DNA is TGCGCCAGCAGCTTGGCCGAGACAGGGACTGAAGCTTTCTTT.

The chain recombines TRBV11-3 with TRBJ2-7; 9 bases line up with TRBD2. This CDR3 is 15 amino acids long. V gave up 0 bases and J gave up 7 bases; unmatched junction bases: 7. Germline V gene data show CDR1 as SGHNT and CDR2 as YENEEA. In DNA form, the CDR3 reads TGTGCCAGCAGCTTAGACACTAGCGGGCTAGGAGAGCAGTACTTC. It encodes CASSLDTSGLGEQYF.

This clone has only one observation. This chain joins TRBV15 and TRBJ2-1, with 11 nucleotides matching TRBD2. CDR1 and CDR2 from the germline V gene are LNHNV and YYDKDF (reference sequence). The CDR3 has 16 residues. V shed 5 bases and J 8 bases; nucleotides not matched to a gene: 11. The chain's CDR3 is CATSALLAGVRHEQFF. CDR3 nucleotide sequence: TGTGCCACCAGCGCACTACTAGCGGGAGTCAGGCATGAGCAGTTCTTC. The complete variable domain, with remaining parts taken from reference TRBV15 and TRBJ2-1, reads DAMVIQNPRYQVTQFGKPVTLSCSQTLNHNVMYWYQQKSSQAPKLLFHYYDKDFNNEADTPDNFQSRRPNTSFCFLDIRSPGLGDTAMYLCATSALLAGVRHEQFFGPGTRLTVL.

This clone showed up just once. This chain links TRBV5-6 with TRBJ2-1; possible D gene TRBD2, 5 bases. CDR1 is SGHDT, CDR2 YYEEEE, per germline. Trimming shortened V by 3 bases and J by 6 bases, and 7 bases separated the two germline ends. CDR3 length: 12 amino acids. CDR3 in amino acids: CASSYGLNEQFF. The DNA for the CDR3 is TGTGCCAGCAGCTATGGACTCAATGAGCAGTTCTTC.

CDR3 sequence reads: CASSLTGTGVNEQYF. The CDR3 nucleotides are TGTGCCAGCAGCTTAACCGGGACAGGGGTTAACGAGCAGTACTTC. V and J are TRBV5-6 and TRBJ2-7, with 10 nucleotides matching TRBD1. Germline lookup yields CDR1 SGHDT and CDR2 YYEEEE. Trimming removed 2 bases from V and 5 bases from J; junction bases left unmatched: 7. The CDR3 has 15 residues.

This sequence joins TRBV30 and TRBJ1-2; unclear D gene. Germline lookup yields CDR1 GTSNPN and CDR2 SVGIG (reference sequence). V was clipped by 2 bases and J by 6 bases, with 16 bases between them. CDR3 length: 14 residues. The CDR3: CAWSKARFGDGYTF. CDR3 bases: TGTGCCTGGAGTAAGGCCCGGTTCGGGGATGGCTACACCTTC.

The chain has TRBV3-1 (or the pseudogene TRBV3-2) and TRBJ1-6, with 7 bases aligning to TRBD1. This CDR3 spans 15 amino acids. In germline, CDR1 is LGHDT, CDR2 YNNKEL (reference sequence). V gave up 1 base and J gave up 4 bases; unmatched junction bases: 1. The CDR3 DNA reads as TGTGCCAGCAGCCAAGGGACAGGTTATAATTCACCCCTCCACTTT. Translated, it gives CASSQGTGYNSPLHF.

The J gene is TRBJ2-4, the V gene TRBV15; 9 positions match TRBD1. The ends lost 4 bases at V and 1 base at J; junction bases unmatched: 17. The CDR3 consists of 20 residues. In germline, CDR1 is LNHNV, CDR2 YYDKDF (reference sequence). The CDR3 sequence is CATSTPDRGIDFGAKNIQYF. The CDR3 nucleotides read TGTGCCACCAGCACACCGGACAGGGGAATTGATTTTGGTGCCAAAAACATTCAGTACTTC.

The chain employs TRBV11-3 and TRBJ1-1; weak D call: TRBD1 (6 bases). Germline-derived CDR1 and CDR2 are SGHNT and YENEEA. The V end was cut by 1 base, the J end by 1 base, with 10 bases between. This CDR3 has 15 amino acids. The CDR3 sequence: CASSLGGTQNTEAFF. Here the CDR3 DNA reads TGTGCCAGCAGCTTAGGGGGGACACAGAACACTGAAGCTTTCTTT.

The chain is built from TRBV10-1 and TRBJ1-1; TRBD1 matches at 11 bases. This CDR3 comprises 13 residues. The V gene's germline CDR1 is WNHNN and CDR2 SYGVQD (reference sequence). J lost 4 bases, V lost 7 bases, and 2 bases had no gene match. The CDR3 region is CASTGQGATEAFF. The CDR3, as DNA: TGCGCCAGCACCGGACAGGGGGCCACTGAAGCTTTCTTT.